This entry concerns a single T cell receptor (beta chain). Using immunoSEQ multiplex PCR, the repertoire was profiled, and TCRdb retains in-frame clones only, with some absent. Among over 850,000 clones listed, 75% to 85% were seen once. V shed 3 bases, J shed 9 bases, and the junction held 10 bases outside the gene matches. Germline CDR1 ENHRY, CDR2 SYGVKD. CDR3 length equals 15 residues. These data are taken from a study of shared clonotypes between healthy human individuals. Both subsets, CD45RA+ naive and CD45RA-negative memory, were split from the CD4+ cells. The sequencing input was memory CD4+ T cells from PBMCs. Described subset: CD45RA-negative fraction. The chain is built from TRBV10-3 and TRBJ2-3, with 9 bases that match TRBD1. The clonotype originates from a man younger than 35 in good health. Some clones in this sample may be carry-over from other donors' samples. The CDR3 DNA reads as TGTGCCATCAGTGATACGGGACAGGGCGATGAGACGCAGTATTTT. It is translated as CAISDTGQGDETQYF.